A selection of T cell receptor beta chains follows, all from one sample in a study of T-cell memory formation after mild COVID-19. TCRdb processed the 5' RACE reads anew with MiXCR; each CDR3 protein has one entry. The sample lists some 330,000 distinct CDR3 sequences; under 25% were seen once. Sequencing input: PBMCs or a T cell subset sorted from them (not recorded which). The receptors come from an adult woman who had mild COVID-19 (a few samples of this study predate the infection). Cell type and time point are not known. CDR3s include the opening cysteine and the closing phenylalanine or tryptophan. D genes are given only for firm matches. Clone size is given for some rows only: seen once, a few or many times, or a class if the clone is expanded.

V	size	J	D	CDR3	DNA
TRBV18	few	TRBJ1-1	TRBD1	CASSRTGTTMNTEAFF	TGTGCCAGCTCACGGACAGGGACTACAATGAACACTGAAGCTTTCTTT
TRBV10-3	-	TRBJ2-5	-	CAISDATRGRQETQYF	TGTGCCATCAGTGACGCGACTAGAGGCCGGCAAGAGACCCAGTACTTC
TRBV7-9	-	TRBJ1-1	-	CASSLGGLEVTEAFF	TGTGCCAGCAGCTTAGGAGGCCTCGAAGTCACTGAAGCTTTCTTT
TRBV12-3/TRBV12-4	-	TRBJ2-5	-	CASRGRGETQYF	TGTGCCAGTAGAGGACGGGGAGAGACCCAGTACTTC
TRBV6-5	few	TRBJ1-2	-	CASSYSRDHGYTF	TGTGCCAGCAGTTACTCCAGGGACCATGGCTACACCTTC
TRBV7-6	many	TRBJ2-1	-	CASSPRWGTYNEQFF	TGTGCCAGCAGCCCCCGTTGGGGCACCTACAATGAGCAGTTCTTC
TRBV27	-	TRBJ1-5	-	CASSSSRGQPQHF	TGTGCCAGCAGTTCCAGCAGGGGTCAGCCCCAGCATTTT
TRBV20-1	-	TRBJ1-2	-	CSAREPLNGYGYTF	TGCAGTGCTAGAGAGCCCCTCAATGGCTATGGCTACACCTTC
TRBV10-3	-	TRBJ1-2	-	CAISGRGDNYGYTF	TGTGCCATCAGCGGACGCGGCGATAACTATGGCTACACCTTC
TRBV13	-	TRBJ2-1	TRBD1	CASNPSRTGSYNEQFF	TGTGCCAGCAACCCCTCAAGGACAGGGTCATACAATGAGCAGTTCTTC
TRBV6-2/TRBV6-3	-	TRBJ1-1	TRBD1	CASTRQGAPNTEAFF	TGTGCCAGCACTAGGCAGGGGGCCCCGAACACTGAAGCTTTCTTT
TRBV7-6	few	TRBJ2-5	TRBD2	CASSRSGSVRETQYF	TGTGCCAGCAGTCGTAGCGGGAGTGTCCGGGAGACCCAGTACTTC
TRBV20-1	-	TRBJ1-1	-	CSATPSGLNTEAFF	TGCAGTGCTACACCATCTGGGCTCAACACTGAAGCTTTCTTT
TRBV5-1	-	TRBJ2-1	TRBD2	CDSRATSAYYNEQFF	TGCGACAGCAGGGCAACTAGCGCCTATTACAATGAGCAGTTCTTC
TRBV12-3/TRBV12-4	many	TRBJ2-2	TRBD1	CASSPDRTGPYTGELFF	TGTGCCAGCAGCCCTGACCGGACAGGGCCGTACACCGGGGAGCTGTTTTTT
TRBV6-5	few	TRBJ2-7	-	CASSYSAASGEQYF	TGTGCCAGCAGTTACTCTGCAGCTTCGGGCGAGCAGTACTTC
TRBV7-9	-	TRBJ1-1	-	CASSPTGTWNTEAFF	TGTGCCAGCAGCCCCACCGGGACCTGGAACACTGAAGCTTTCTTT
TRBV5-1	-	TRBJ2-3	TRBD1	CASRPGQGIADTQYF	TGCGCCAGCAGGCCGGGACAGGGGATCGCCGATACGCAGTATTTT
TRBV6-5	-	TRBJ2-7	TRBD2	CASSYVRGDSYEQYF	TGTGCCAGCAGTTACGTGCGGGGGGATTCCTACGAGCAGTACTTC
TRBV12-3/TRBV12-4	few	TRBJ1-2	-	CASSVTRGSHTF	TGTGCCAGCAGTGTGACAAGGGGGAGCCACACCTTC
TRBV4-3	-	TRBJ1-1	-	CASSQDRNRRTEAFF	TGCGCCAGCAGCCAAGATCGGAACAGGAGAACTGAAGCTTTCTTT
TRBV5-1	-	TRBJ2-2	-	CASSSDPAVNTGELFF	TGCGCCAGCAGCTCCGACCCCGCCGTGAACACCGGGGAGCTGTTTTTT
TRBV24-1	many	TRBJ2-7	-	CATSDRRSAYEQYF	TGTGCCACCAGTGATCGCCGATCGGCCTACGAGCAGTACTTC
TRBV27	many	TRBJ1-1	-	CASSSSNTEAFF	TGTGCCAGCAGTTCAAGCAACACTGAAGCTTTCTTT
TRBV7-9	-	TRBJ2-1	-	CASSLSEVNEQFF	TGTGCCAGCAGCTTAAGCGAGGTGAATGAGCAGTTCTTC
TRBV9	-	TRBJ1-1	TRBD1	CASSVESRGLTEAFF	TGTGCCAGCAGCGTAGAGAGCAGGGGGCTCACTGAAGCTTTCTTT
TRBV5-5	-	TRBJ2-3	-	CASSFRDSRGRDTQYF	TGTGCCAGCAGCTTTCGGGACTCCCGGGGTCGAGATACGCAGTATTTT
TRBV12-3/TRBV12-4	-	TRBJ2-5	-	CASSFGSSGWGETQYF	TGTGCCAGCAGTTTTGGATCGTCGGGCTGGGGGGAGACCCAGTACTTC
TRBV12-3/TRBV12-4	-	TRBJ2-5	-	CASSSPRWAAETQYF	TGTGCCAGCAGTTCCCCCCGGTGGGCAGCCGAGACCCAGTACTTC
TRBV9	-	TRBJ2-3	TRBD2	CASSVGSGGTDTQYF	TGTGCCAGCAGCGTAGGTAGCGGGGGGACAGATACGCAGTATTTT
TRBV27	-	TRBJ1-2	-	CASSNAGWGGYTF	TGTGCCAGCAGTAATGCGGGATGGGGTGGCTACACCTTC